Here is one TCR beta chain with its context. Other DNA sequences of this sample code for an identical CDR3. Naive CD8 populations comprised CD45RO-negative cells positively selected for CCR7, excluding terminally differentiated effector memory CD45RA+ cells. DNA at 200 ng, around 30,000 T cell genomes, went into sorted-subset replicate PCRs. Sequencing used immunoSEQ multiplex PCR; TCRdb keeps in-frame clones, though not all of them. Of about 1,900,000 clones listed, roughly 95% are singletons. Looked up from germline, CDR1 is SGDLS and CDR2 is YYNGEE. The V segment lost 2 bases and the J segment 0 bases; nucleotides outside the gene matches: 2. This CDR3 is 14 amino acids long. The data derive from a study of shared clonotypes between healthy human individuals. Study information: Serving as donors were a couple of women and a few men, whose ages spanned 18 to 49.

The specimen was naive CD8+ T cells sorted from blood. The chain is built from TRBV9 and TRBJ2-7, with 7 bases that match TRBD2. The clonotype comes from a man aged 18 to 29 in good health. CDR3 DNA sequence: TGTGCCAGCAGCGTTTCGGGGGGCTCCTACGAGCAGTACTTC. Its translation is CASSVSGGSYEQYF.